Reported below is one T cell receptor (beta chain). Its antigen is not known. This specimen comes from a study of Graves' ophthalmopathy and Graves' hyperthyroidism. Study-level findings and limits: Appearing in blood as well were most expanded thyroid clonotypes above 0.001 frequency.

Other autoimmune diseases, uncontrolled infections, pregnancy or lactation excluded patients from enrollment. The CDR3 consists of 15 residues. Germline CDR1 and CDR2: SNHLY and FYNNEI. The germline V and J ends were trimmed by 6 bases and 4 bases, with 16 bases remaining between them. TCR beta CDR3 regions were amplified from RNA transcripts. The workflow started with a first-round RT-PCR run with HTBI primers and then moved on to a second-round multiplex PCR. Using its own MiXCR run on the multiplex PCR reads, TCRdb lists one record per CDR3 protein. This sample yields about 740,000 distinct CDR3 sequences, of which approximately 40% are seen a single time; 44% belongs to the top ten.

The chain couples TRBV2 to TRBJ1-3, with D possibly TRBD1 on 6 matching bases. Sequences were obtained from peripheral blood. This clonotype was obtained from an adult man with Graves' ophthalmopathy. The CDR3 sequence is CASSVQGSIGNTIYF. CDR3 bases: TGTGCCAGCAGCGTGCAGGGGTCAATAGGAAACACCATATATTTT.